This TCR beta chain is drawn from a study of T cells after yellow fever vaccination. General study findings and limits: In FACS-sorted repertoires, abundant clonotypes from the bulk population could appear as contaminants.

At least ten counts were recorded for this clonotype. As yet, its antigen is unknown. V was trimmed by 3 bases and J by 4 bases, leaving 9 bases between them. Looked up from germline, CDR1 is DFQATT and CDR2 is SNEGSKA (reference sequence). This CDR3 has 12 amino acids. TCRdb reprocessed the 5' RACE reads with MiXCR, giving one entry per CDR3 protein. This table has under 300,000 distinct CDR3 sequences, approximately 12% appearing once. This chain links TRBV20-1 with TRBJ1-1, with D possibly matching TRBD1 (5 bases). The material sequenced was CD4+ T cells sorted from PBMCs, taken 45 days after the yellow fever booster vaccination. This receptor was obtained from a man aged 25-45 years who received the YFV17D yellow fever vaccine. The CDR3 spells CSARTGGTEAFF. In DNA, the CDR3 is TGCAGTGCTAGGACGGGGGGCACTGAAGCTTTCTTT.